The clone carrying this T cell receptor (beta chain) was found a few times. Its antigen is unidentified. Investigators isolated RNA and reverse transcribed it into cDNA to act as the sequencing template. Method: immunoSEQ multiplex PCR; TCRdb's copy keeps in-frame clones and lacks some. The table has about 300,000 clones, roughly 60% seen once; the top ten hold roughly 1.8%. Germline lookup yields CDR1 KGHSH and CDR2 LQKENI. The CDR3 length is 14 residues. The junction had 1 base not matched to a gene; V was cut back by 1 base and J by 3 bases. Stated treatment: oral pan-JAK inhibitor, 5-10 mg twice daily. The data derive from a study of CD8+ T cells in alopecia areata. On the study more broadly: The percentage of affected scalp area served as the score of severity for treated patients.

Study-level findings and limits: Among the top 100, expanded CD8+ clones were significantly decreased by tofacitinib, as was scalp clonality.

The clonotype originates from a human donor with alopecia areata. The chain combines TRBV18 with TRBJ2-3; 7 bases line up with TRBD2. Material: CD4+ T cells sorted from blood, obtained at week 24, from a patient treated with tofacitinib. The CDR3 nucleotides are TGTGCCAGCTCACCACAGGGAGGGACAGATACGCAGTATTTT. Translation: CASSPQGGTDTQYF.